Below, 6 T cell receptor beta chains from the same sample are listed, as sequenced in a study of blood T cell repertoires in COVID-19. Generated by immunoSEQ multiplex PCR, the TCRdb table keeps only in-frame clones and is missing some. The repertoire holds 85,000 to 110,000 clones, with about 90% as singletons. The sample was peripheral blood. All receptors derive from a human donor in a cohort sampled during active COVID-19.

The chain couples TRBV2 to TRBJ2-7; 8 bases map to TRBD2. Germline-derived CDR1 and CDR2 are SNHLY and FYNNEI. This CDR3 contains 14 residues. V dropped 5 bases and J dropped 1; count of bases not matched to a gene: 4. CDR3 region: CASSQERESYEQYF. The CDR3 DNA follows: TGTGCCAGCAGTCAGGAGCGGGAGTCCTACGAGCAGTACTTC.

The J gene is TRBJ2-3, the V gene TRBV2; D is unclear. This CDR3 is 13 amino acids long. V was cut by 11 bases and J by 2 bases, with 14 bases left in between. Germline V lookup: CDR1 SNHLY, CDR2 FYNNEI. CDR3 amino acids: CAEARDPTDTQYF. The CDR3 DNA sequence: TGTGCCGAGGCCCGCGATCCCACAGATACGCAGTATTTT.

The chain uses TRBV4-1 and TRBJ2-1; 14 bases agree with TRBD2. The CDR3 is 16 amino acids. From germline, CDR1 is MGHRA and CDR2 YSYEKL. V was clipped by 0 bases and J by 13 bases; unmatched bases: 8. The CDR3 sequence is CASSQDVLGLAGGQFF. The CDR3 DNA is TGCGCCAGCAGCCAAGACGTACTCGGACTAGCGGGAGGTCAGTTCTTC.

This clone was counted once. In DNA, the CDR3 is TGTGCCAGCAGCTTGGCAGGGAACACTGAAGCTTTCTTT. As protein: CASSLAGNTEAFF. The J gene is TRBJ1-1, the V gene TRBV7-2; D is uncertain. CDR3 length: 13 residues. The V and J ends lost 3 bases and 1 base respectively, with 6 bases between them. The germline V gene has CDR1 SGHTA and CDR2 FQGNSA. The variable domain in full, completed from reference TRBV7-2 and TRBJ1-1, reads GAGVSQSPSNKVTEKGKDVELRCDPISGHTALYWYRQSLGQGLEFLIYFQGNSAPDKSGLPSDRFSAERTGGSVSTLTIQRTQQEDSAVYLCASSLAGNTEAFFGQGTRLTVV.

This chain uses TRBV23-1 with TRBJ2-7, with D possibly being TRBD1 (6 bases). TRBV23-1 carries the ORF label, with uncertain function. The CDR3 spans 17 residues. V was pared by 2 bases and J by 5 bases, with 22 bases between. The CDR3 DNA reads as TGCGCCAGCAGTCAAGCGTCCGGGACACCCTCATTCCACGAGCAGTACTTC. It yields the protein CASSQASGTPSFHEQYF.

The J gene is TRBJ2-3, the V gene TRBV4-1; D not resolved. From germline, CDR1 is MGHRA and CDR2 YSYEKL. Trimming cost V 2 bases and J 0 bases, with 3 bases left between them. The CDR3 has 13 amino acids. The CDR3 nucleotides are TGCGCCAGCAGCCAACTAAGCACAGATACGCAGTATTTT. Residues: CASSQLSTDTQYF.